Included here is one T cell receptor delta chain sequence, with context. Being one base from a much bigger clone, this may be a read error. The same CDR3 arises from other DNA sequences in this sample as well. The data are from a study of gamma-delta T cells after stem cell transplantation. TCRdb reprocessed the RT-PCR reads using CATT. The repertoire consists of around 3,500 delta-chain clones, with around 16% occurring once and the leading ten covering around 13%. Material: gamma-delta T cells. The clonotype was recovered from a human donor. It is not recorded whose cells these are; they may come from a transplant donor.

The CDR3, as DNA: TGTGCCTGCGACACCGGAGCACTGGGGGATAAGCCCTGGGACACCCGACAGATGTTTTTC. It codes for CACDTGALGDKPWDTRQMFF. The chain is built from TRDV2 and TRDJ3; 11 bases map to TRDD3. The CDR3 contains 20 residues. Looked up from germline, CDR1 is GEAIGNYY and CDR2 is EKD.